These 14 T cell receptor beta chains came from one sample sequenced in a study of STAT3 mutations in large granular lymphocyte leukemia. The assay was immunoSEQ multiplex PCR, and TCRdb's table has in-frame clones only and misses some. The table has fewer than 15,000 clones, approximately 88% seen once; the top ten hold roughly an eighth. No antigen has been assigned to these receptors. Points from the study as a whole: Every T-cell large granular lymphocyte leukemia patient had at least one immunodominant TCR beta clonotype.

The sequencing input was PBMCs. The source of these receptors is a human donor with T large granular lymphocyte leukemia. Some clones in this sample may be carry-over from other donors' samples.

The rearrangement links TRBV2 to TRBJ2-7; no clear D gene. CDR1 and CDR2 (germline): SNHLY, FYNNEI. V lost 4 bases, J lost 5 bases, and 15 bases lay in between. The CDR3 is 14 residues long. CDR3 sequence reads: CASSVESSPNEQYF. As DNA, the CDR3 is TGTGCCAGCAGTGTCGAGAGCTCTCCGAACGAGCAGTACTTC.

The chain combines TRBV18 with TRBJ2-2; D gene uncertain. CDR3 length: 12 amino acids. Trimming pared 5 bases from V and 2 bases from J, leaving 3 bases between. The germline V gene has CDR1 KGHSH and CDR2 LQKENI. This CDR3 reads CASSANTGELFF. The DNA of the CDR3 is TGTGCCAGCTCAGCCAACACCGGGGAGCTGTTTTTT.

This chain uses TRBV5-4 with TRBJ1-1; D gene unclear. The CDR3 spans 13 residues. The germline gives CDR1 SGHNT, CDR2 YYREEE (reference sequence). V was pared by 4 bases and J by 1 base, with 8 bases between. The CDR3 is CASSVGRNTEAFF. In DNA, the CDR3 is TGTGCCAGCAGCGTAGGCCGGAACACTGAAGCTTTCTTT.

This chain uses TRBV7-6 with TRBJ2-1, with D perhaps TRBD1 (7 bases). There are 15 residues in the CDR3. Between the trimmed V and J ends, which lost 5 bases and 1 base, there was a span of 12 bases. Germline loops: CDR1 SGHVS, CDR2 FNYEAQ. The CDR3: CASSTGDSSYNEQFF. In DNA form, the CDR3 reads TGTGCCAGCAGCACAGGGGACTCATCCTACAATGAGCAGTTCTTC.

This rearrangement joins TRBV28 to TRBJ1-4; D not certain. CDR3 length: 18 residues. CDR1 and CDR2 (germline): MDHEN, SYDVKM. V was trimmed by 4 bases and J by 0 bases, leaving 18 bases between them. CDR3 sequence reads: CASSSVERIIATNEKLFF. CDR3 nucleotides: TGTGCCAGCAGTTCGGTAGAACGGATAATTGCAACTAATGAAAAACTGTTTTTT.

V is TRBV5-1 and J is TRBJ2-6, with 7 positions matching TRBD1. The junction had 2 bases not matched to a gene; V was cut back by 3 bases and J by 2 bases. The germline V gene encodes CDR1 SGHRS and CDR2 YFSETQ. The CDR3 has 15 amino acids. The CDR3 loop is CASSYTGAGANVLTF. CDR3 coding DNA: TGCGCCAGCAGCTACACAGGGGCTGGGGCCAACGTCCTGACTTTC.

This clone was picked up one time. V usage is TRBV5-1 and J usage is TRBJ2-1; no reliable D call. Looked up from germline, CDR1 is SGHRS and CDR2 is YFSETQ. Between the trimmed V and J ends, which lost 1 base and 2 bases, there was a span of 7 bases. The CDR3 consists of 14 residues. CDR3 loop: CASSLRPTYNEQFF. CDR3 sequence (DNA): TGCGCCAGCAGCTTGCGCCCCACCTACAATGAGCAGTTCTTC.

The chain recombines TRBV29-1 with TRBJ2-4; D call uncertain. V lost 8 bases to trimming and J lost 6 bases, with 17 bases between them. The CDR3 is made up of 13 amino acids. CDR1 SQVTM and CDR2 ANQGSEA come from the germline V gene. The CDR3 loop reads CSFHSPTVNIQYF. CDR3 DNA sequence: TGCAGCTTTCATAGCCCCACGGTAAACATTCAGTACTTC. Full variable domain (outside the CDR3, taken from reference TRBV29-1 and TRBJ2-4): SAVISQKPSRDICQRGTSLTIQCQVDSQVTMMFWYRQQPGQSLTLIATANQGSEATYESGFVIDKFPISRPNLTFSTLTVSNMSPEDSSIYLCSFHSPTVNIQYFGAGTRLSVL.

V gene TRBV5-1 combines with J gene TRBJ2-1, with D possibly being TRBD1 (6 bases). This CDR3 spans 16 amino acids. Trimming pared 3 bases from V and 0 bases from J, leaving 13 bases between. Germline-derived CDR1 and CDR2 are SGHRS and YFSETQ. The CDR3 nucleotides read TGCGCCAGCAGCTCGGACAGCCTGAGCTCCTACAATGAGCAGTTCTTC. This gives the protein CASSSDSLSSYNEQFF. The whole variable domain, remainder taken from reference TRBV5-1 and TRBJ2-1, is KAGVTQTPRYLIKTRGQQVTLSCSPISGHRSVSWYQQTPGQGLQFLFEYFSETQRNKGNFPGRFSGRQFSNSRSEMNVSTLELGDSALYLCASSSDSLSSYNEQFFGPGTRLTVL.

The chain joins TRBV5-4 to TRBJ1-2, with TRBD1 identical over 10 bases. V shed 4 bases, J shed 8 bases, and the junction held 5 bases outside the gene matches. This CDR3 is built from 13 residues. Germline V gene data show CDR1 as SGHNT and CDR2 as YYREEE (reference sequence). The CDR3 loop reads CASSPGTGDGYTF. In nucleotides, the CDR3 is TGTGCCAGCAGCCCTGGGACAGGGGACGGCTACACCTTC.

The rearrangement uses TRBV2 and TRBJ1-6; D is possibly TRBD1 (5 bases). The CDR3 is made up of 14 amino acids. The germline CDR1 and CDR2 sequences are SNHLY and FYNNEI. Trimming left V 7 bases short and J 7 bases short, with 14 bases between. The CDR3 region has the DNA TGTGCCAGCAAGGGGATGGGGTGGAATTCACCCCTCCACTTT. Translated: CASKGMGWNSPLHF.

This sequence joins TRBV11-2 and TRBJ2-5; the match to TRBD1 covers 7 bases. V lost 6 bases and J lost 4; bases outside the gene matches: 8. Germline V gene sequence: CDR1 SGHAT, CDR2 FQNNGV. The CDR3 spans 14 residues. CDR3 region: CASSSRQGVETQYF. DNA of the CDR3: TGTGCCAGCAGTTCCCGACAGGGTGTAGAGACCCAGTACTTC.

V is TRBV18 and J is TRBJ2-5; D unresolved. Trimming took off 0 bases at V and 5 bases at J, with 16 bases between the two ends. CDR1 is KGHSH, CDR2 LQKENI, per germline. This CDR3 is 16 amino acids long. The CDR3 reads CASSPPEGRPAETQYF. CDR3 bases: TGTGCCAGCTCACCACCGGAAGGAAGGCCGGCGGAGACCCAGTACTTC.

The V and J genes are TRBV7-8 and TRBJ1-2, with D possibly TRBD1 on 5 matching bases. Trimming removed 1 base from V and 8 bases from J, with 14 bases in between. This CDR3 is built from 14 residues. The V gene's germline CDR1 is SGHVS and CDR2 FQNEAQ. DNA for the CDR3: TGTGCCAGCAGCTTAGAGGGCAGGGTGGGCGGCTACACCTTC. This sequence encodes CASSLEGRVGGYTF.